This T cell receptor (beta chain) was captured in a study of blood T cell repertoires in COVID-19 (dated by TCRdb to the early 2020s). Regarding the research as a whole: Collaborator samples came from the United States, Italy and Spain and covered acute and convalescent phases of COVID-19. The prospective study material was composed of cDNA or gDNA derived from T cells, B-cell-depleted T cells, or PBMCs. Subjects who had been exposed to COVID-19, were actively infected with it, or had recovered from it provided the deeply sampled blood TCRbeta repertoires that made up the dataset. A freely available public database, intended as a resource for researchers studying the immune response to SARS-CoV-2, is where the repertoires were released. The samples were drawn from the first 160 participants of the ongoing ImmuneRACE study and from 1,254 subjects provided by 6 global collaborators. The sample metadata nearly always contained a de-identified subject ID, COVID-19 status, age in years and sex. Where available, HLA class I and class II types were obtained from metadata supplied by the sample provider rather than from assay-based typing.

Whole blood was collected in K2EDTA tubes by collaborating institutions according to the institutions' own protocols. Collaborator samples were shipped for TCRbeta analysis as frozen whole blood, isolated PBMCs, or DNA extracted from either sample type. In the case of this clone: Its recognized antigen is unknown. Per-base qualities were not stored, and no clone one base away is much larger.

The cysteine opens and the phenylalanine closes a CDR3 of 15 amino acids. Solely the CDR3 DNA is kept, with 45 bases framed from the first base. At the junction V is shortened by 1 base and J by 2 bases, with 10 bases in between. CDR1 and CDR2, per the germline V gene, are SGDLS and YYNGEE. Findings and caveats that apply to the study as a whole: The amount of clinical and demographic metadata varied by source and participant and was provided uncurated.

TCRbeta CDR3 regions were amplified from genomic DNA by means of the immunoSEQ Assay, a bias-controlled multiplex PCR. Turning to the authors' computational methods: Within the assay, amplification of reference gene primers was used to estimate how many nucleated cells each sample contained. To quantify the absolute abundance of each unique TCRbeta CDR3 rearrangement, sequence reads were collapsed and filtered. For each sample, productive Simpson clonality was calculated as the square root of Simpson's diversity index over productive rearrangements. The clones in this table, taken by TCRdb from immuneACCESS, are in-frame only. Not every clone is retained; where verified, under half of the shortfall comes from an unresolved V gene, and the cause of the rest is unknown. The DNA was the basis for D and trimming; V, J and clone size are from that table. This sample is represented by approximately 330,000 clones; 88% of them were singletons. The ten most abundant clones make up roughly 4% of the sample.

This TCR derives from a woman between 45 and 65 years old with active or convalescent COVID-19. Rearrangement joined TRBV9 to TRBJ2-1, and the D gene may be TRBD2, 6 bases matching. The source material was peripheral blood. The nucleotide sequence reads TGTGCCAGCAGCGTATGGGGGGAGGCCTACAATGAGCAGTTCTTC. Protein translation: CASSVWGEAYNEQFF.